The clone carrying this T cell receptor beta chain was counted many times. Its antigen is unidentified. As for time point: sample taken at primary tumor resection. A total of 72 untreated early-stage non-small cell lung cancer patients served as donors. These data originate in a study of spatial heterogeneity in lung cancer. The germline gives CDR1 MDHEN, CDR2 SYDVKM. Trimming pared 6 bases from V and 8 bases from J, leaving 11 bases between. There are 12 residues in the CDR3. Study-wide findings and caveats: Mutation counts in tumors were tracked by counts of expanded intratumoral alpha and beta TCRs.

TCRdb analysed the 5' RACE reads with MiXCR anew, one entry per CDR3 protein. The repertoire has some 97,000 distinct CDR3 sequences, approximately 4.4% of them found once; the top ten carry 21%. The origin of this receptor is a male donor with early-stage non-small cell lung cancer. The chain uses TRBV28 and TRBJ1-5, with D possibly matching TRBD1 (6 bases). Sample: lung tumor tissue, taken at surgery. The CDR3 region has the DNA TGTGCCAGCAGAGGACAGCGCGAGCCCCAGCATTTT. It codes for CASRGQREPQHF.